The 14 T cell receptor beta chains below come from one sample, sequenced in a study of blood T cell repertoires in COVID-19. Here immunoSEQ multiplex PCR was the method, and the copy in TCRdb shows in-frame clones only, minus some. The sample holds about 250,000 clones, around 82% seen once. The sequencing input was peripheral blood. Receptors were obtained from a person aged 65 to 85 with COVID-19, enrolled during active disease.

This clone has just a few counts. The V gene is TRBV4-3, the J gene TRBJ2-2; D is ambiguous. Trimming left V 0 bases short and J 4 bases short, with 9 bases between. This CDR3 is 15 amino acids long. Germline CDR1 is LGHNA and CDR2 is YSLEER. CDR3 bases: TGCGCCAGCAGCCAAGAGCGGCTAGGCACCGGGGAGCTGTTTTTT. It yields the protein CASSQERLGTGELFF.

The chain combines TRBV6-5 with TRBJ2-3; 9 bases are shared with TRBD1. CDR1 and CDR2 from the germline V gene are MNHEY and SVGAGI. V lost 6 bases and J lost 2; bases outside the gene matches: 3. The CDR3 runs 14 residues. CDR3 in amino acids: CASRGTGHTDTQYF. DNA of the CDR3: TGTGCCAGCAGAGGGACAGGGCACACAGATACGCAGTATTTT.

J is TRBJ1-4 and V is TRBV5-1; the match to TRBD1 covers 7 bases. V lost 6 bases to trimming and J lost 4 bases; unmatched junction nucleotides: 6. Per the germline V gene, CDR1 is SGHRS and CDR2 is YFSETQ. The CDR3 is 14 amino acids. Here the CDR3 reads CASTRRDSNEKLFF. As DNA, the CDR3 is TGCGCCAGCACCCGAAGGGACAGTAATGAAAAACTGTTTTTT. Based on the CDR3 plus reference TRBV5-1 and TRBJ1-4, the full variable domain is KAGVTQTPRYLIKTRGQQVTLSCSPISGHRSVSWYQQTPGQGLQFLFEYFSETQRNKGNFPGRFSGRQFSNSRSEMNVSTLELGDSALYLCASTRRDSNEKLFFGSGTQLSVL.

The J gene is TRBJ2-7, the V gene TRBV11-2; 9 bases fit TRBD1. The CDR3 spans 14 residues. Germline loops: CDR1 SGHAT, CDR2 FQNNGV. Trimming at V came to 6 bases and at J to 2 bases, leaving 5 bases not matched to a gene. The CDR3: CASRGGDRAYEQYF. The CDR3 region has the DNA TGTGCCAGCAGGGGCGGGGACAGGGCCTACGAGCAGTACTTC.

The chain is built from TRBV19 and TRBJ2-1, with D tentatively TRBD2 (5 bases). Trimming shortened V by 7 bases and J by 2 bases, and 18 bases separated the two germline ends. This CDR3 has 16 residues. Germline assignment: CDR1 LNHDA and CDR2 SQIVND (reference sequence). The CDR3: CASNPGRGITYNEQFF. The DNA of the CDR3 is TGTGCCAGTAACCCCGGTCGGGGTATCACCTACAATGAGCAGTTCTTC.

The CDR3 reads CASSVDPKDKGPLHF. The CDR3 DNA reads TGTGCCAGCAGCGTAGACCCAAAGGACAAGGGCCCCCTCCACTTT. The rearrangement joins TRBV9 to TRBJ1-6; D perhaps matches TRBD1 (5 bases). The V gene lost 0 bases and the J gene lost 13 bases, with 17 bases spanning the gap. The germline V gene encodes CDR1 SGDLS and CDR2 YYNGEE. CDR3 size: 15 residues.

The V call is TRBV7-8, the J call TRBJ1-1; no reliable D call. The V end was cut by 3 bases, the J end by 0 bases, with 5 bases between. This CDR3 has 13 amino acids. CDR1 and CDR2 from the germline V gene are SGHVS and FQNEAQ. CDR3 amino acids: CASSFDMNTEAFF. The CDR3, as DNA: TGTGCCAGCAGCTTTGACATGAACACTGAAGCTTTCTTT.

J is TRBJ1-5 and V is TRBV28; maybe TRBD1 (5 bases). Germline values: CDR1 MDHEN, CDR2 SYDVKM. This CDR3 spans 15 amino acids. V shed 3 bases and J shed 1 base, with 10 bases lying between them. In DNA, the CDR3 is TGTGCCAGCAGTTTGGGACGGGGGAGCAATCAGCCCCAGCATTTT. Translating it yields CASSLGRGSNQPQHF.

The chain links TRBV7-2 to TRBJ2-3; 8 positions agree with TRBD2. V trimming: 2 bases; J trimming: 3 bases; junction bases outside the gene matches: 4. The V gene's germline CDR1 is SGHTA and CDR2 FQGNSA. This CDR3 comprises 15 residues. The CDR3 DNA reads as TGTGCCAGCAGCTTATGGGGACTAGAGACAGATACGCAGTATTTT. This translates into CASSLWGLETDTQYF.

V gene TRBV5-1 combines with J gene TRBJ1-1, with 8 bases lining up with TRBD1. V trimming: 2 bases; J trimming: 1 base; junction bases outside the gene matches: 7. The CDR3 is made up of 16 amino acids. CDR1 and CDR2 from the germline V gene are SGHRS and YFSETQ. CDR3 amino acids: CASSFRTGQGNTEAFF. The CDR3 nucleotides are TGCGCCAGCAGCTTTAGGACAGGGCAAGGGAACACTGAAGCTTTCTTT.

The chain employs TRBV9 and TRBJ2-7, with a tentative D call TRBD1 (6 bases). V was clipped by 4 bases and J by 7 bases, with 21 bases between them. This CDR3 is 15 amino acids long. Germline V gene data show CDR1 as SGDLS and CDR2 as YYNGEE. The CDR3 spells CASSPPGQGIVEQYF. The CDR3 DNA follows: TGTGCCAGCAGCCCCCCCGGGCAGGGGATTGTTGAGCAGTACTTC.

The V call is TRBV7-2, the J call TRBJ2-5, with 12 bases identical to TRBD2. CDR1 is SGHTA, CDR2 FQGNSA, per germline. Trimming at V came to 2 bases and at J to 4 bases, leaving 14 bases not matched to a gene. This CDR3 is built from 19 residues. The CDR3 loop reads CASSLKRLAGGGGTETQYF. Written as DNA, the CDR3 is TGTGCCAGCAGCTTAAAGAGGCTAGCGGGAGGGGGGGGAACAGAGACCCAGTACTTC.

The chain combines TRBV5-4 with TRBJ2-3; D is uncertain. Germline V gives CDR1 SGHNT, CDR2 YYREEE (reference sequence). Trimming took off 4 bases at V and 2 bases at J, with 11 bases between the two ends. The CDR3 is made up of 14 amino acids. The CDR3 coding sequence is TGTGCCAGCAGCCCGGAGATATCCACAGATACGCAGTATTTT. Its translation: CASSPEISTDTQYF.

This clone was counted only a few times. The genes are TRBV6-2 or TRBV6-3 and TRBJ1-1; TRBD1 aligns across 9 bases. This CDR3 contains 17 residues. V trimming: 2 bases; J trimming: 2 bases; junction bases outside the gene matches: 9. From germline, CDR1 is MNHEY and CDR2 SVGEGT. The CDR3 here is CASSYPGTGLLNTEAFF. The CDR3 region has the DNA TGTGCCAGCAGTTACCCCGGGACAGGGCTACTAAACACTGAAGCTTTCTTT.